One sample yielded the 9 T cell receptor beta chains listed below, sequenced in a study of T cell repertoires in cytomegalovirus infection. TCRdb recomputed calls from the reads with MiXCR, one row per CDR3 protein. The table has under 70,000 distinct CDR3 sequences, 33% seen once. No antigen is known for these receptors. The material sequenced was PBMCs, sequenced either directly or after in vitro stimulation (not recorded which). The source of these receptors is a human donor in good health (CMV status not recorded). Some clones in this sample may be carry-over from other donors' samples.

This chain connects TRBV13 to TRBJ1-1; 8 bases align to TRBD1. Germline loops: CDR1 PRHDT, CDR2 FYEKMQ (reference sequence). This CDR3 is 15 amino acids long. The V and J ends lost 5 bases and 4 bases, in that order; junction bases with no gene match: 9. CDR3 protein: CASSQLTGVGTEAFF. CDR3 DNA: TGTGCCAGCAGCCAGCTGACAGGGGTGGGCACTGAAGCTTTCTTT. Drawing the rest from reference TRBV13 and TRBJ1-1, the complete variable domain is AAGVIQSPRHLIKEKRETATLKCYPIPRHDTVYWYQQGPGQDPQFLISFYEKMQSDKGSIPDRFSAQQFSDYHSELNMSSLELGDSALYFCASSQLTGVGTEAFFGQGTRLTVV.

This clonotype was seen at least ten times. This chain joins TRBV7-8 and TRBJ2-5; D assignment may be TRBD1 or TRBD2 (5 bases each). The germline V gene has CDR1 SGHVS and CDR2 FQNEAQ. The ends were cut back, 2 bases at V and 4 bases at J, with 17 bases in the middle. The CDR3 has 16 residues. CDR3 region: CASSLRDHVGRETQYF. For the CDR3, the DNA is TGTGCCAGCAGCTTAAGGGACCACGTGGGTCGAGAGACCCAGTACTTC. Variable domain in full (rest from reference TRBV7-8 and TRBJ2-5): GAGVSQSPRYKVAKRGQDVALRCDPISGHVSLFWYQQALGQGPEFLTYFQNEAQLDKSGLPSDRFFAERPEGSVSTLKIQRTQQEDSAVYLCASSLRDHVGRETQYFGPGTRLLVL.

V is TRBV5-1 and J is TRBJ1-6, with TRBD1 identical over 7 bases. From germline, CDR1 is SGHRS and CDR2 YFSETQ. CDR3 length: 12 residues. V gave up 4 bases and J gave up 12 bases; unmatched junction bases: 4. CDR3 sequence (DNA): TGCGCCAGCAGCATAGACAGGGAACCCCTCCACTTT. Protein: CASSIDREPLHF. The variable domain in full, with the rest retrieved from reference TRBV5-1 and TRBJ1-6, is KAGVTQTPRYLIKTRGQQVTLSCSPISGHRSVSWYQQTPGQGLQFLFEYFSETQRNKGNFPGRFSGRQFSNSRSEMNVSTLELGDSALYLCASSIDREPLHFGNGTRLTVT.

This clonotype appeared a single time. This chain's CDR3 is CASTKGGYEQFF. CDR3 nucleotides: TGTGCCAGCACGAAGGGAGGATATGAGCAGTTCTTC. This rearrangement joins TRBV2 to TRBJ2-1; D might be TRBD2 (6 bases). The CDR3 is 12 residues long. CDR1 is SNHLY and CDR2 is FYNNEI in the germline V gene. Trimming stripped 7 bases from V and 8 bases from J, with 12 bases between.

This clonotype showed up many times. J is TRBJ2-1 and V is TRBV11-1; 10 bases align to TRBD2. J was trimmed by 0 bases and V by 1 base; bases with no gene match: 9. Germline V CDR1 and CDR2: SGHAT, FQDESV (reference sequence). The CDR3 consists of 19 residues. CDR3 DNA: TGTGCCAGCAGCTTAGTCTTAGCGGGGGGACAAAACTCCTACAATGAGCAGTTCTTC. It specifies CASSLVLAGGQNSYNEQFF.

Details on this clonotype: At one boundary the junction diverges from the germline segment, which might be a read error. This chain joins TRBV4-1 and TRBJ1-6, with TRBD1 identical over 9 bases. This CDR3 spans 17 amino acids. CDR1 and CDR2 from the germline V gene are MGHRA and YSYEKL. CDR3 sequence (DNA): TGTGCCAGCAGCCAAGAACTGGTGACAGGGGGTTATTCACCCCTCCACTTT. Translating it yields CASSQELVTGGYSPLHF.

The V gene is TRBV27, the J gene TRBJ1-6, with D possibly being TRBD1 (5 bases). The V gene lost 7 bases and the J gene lost 9 bases, with 16 bases spanning the gap. This CDR3 region has 14 residues. Looked up from germline, CDR1 is MNHEY and CDR2 is SMNVEV (reference sequence). CDR3 region: CASTILGVGSPLHF. The DNA of the CDR3 is TGTGCCAGCACCATTCTAGGGGTGGGTTCACCCCTCCACTTT.

There are a few counts of this clonotype. This chain uses TRBV19 with TRBJ1-5, with a weak D call TRBD1 (5 bases). This CDR3 region has 13 residues. The germline gives CDR1 LNHDA, CDR2 SQIVND (reference sequence). The V end was cut by 3 bases, the J end by 7 bases, with 10 bases between. The DNA for the CDR3 is TGTGCCAGTAGTATGGCAGGGATACAGCCCCAGCATTTT. This codes for CASSMAGIQPQHF.

The chain uses TRBV7-9 and TRBJ2-7; 13 bases agree with TRBD2. Trimming at V came to 4 bases and at J to 2 bases, leaving 2 bases not matched to a gene. The CDR3 length is 15 residues. Germline CDR1 SEHNR, CDR2 FQNEAQ (reference sequence). The CDR3 sequence is CASSSGTSGTYEQYF. The CDR3 region has the DNA TGTGCCAGCAGCTCCGGGACTAGCGGGACCTACGAGCAGTACTTC.